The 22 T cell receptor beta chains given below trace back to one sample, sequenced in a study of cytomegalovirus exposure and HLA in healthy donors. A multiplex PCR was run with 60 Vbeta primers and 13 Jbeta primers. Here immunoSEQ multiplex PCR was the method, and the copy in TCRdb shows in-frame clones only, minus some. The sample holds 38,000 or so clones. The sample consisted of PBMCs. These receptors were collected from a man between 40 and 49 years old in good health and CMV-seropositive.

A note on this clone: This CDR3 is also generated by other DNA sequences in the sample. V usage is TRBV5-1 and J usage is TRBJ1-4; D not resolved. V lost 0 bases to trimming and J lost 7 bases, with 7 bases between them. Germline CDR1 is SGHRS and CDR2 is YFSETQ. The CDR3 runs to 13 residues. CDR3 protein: CASSLGSGEKLFF. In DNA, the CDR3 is TGCGCCAGCAGCTTGGGCAGCGGTGAAAAACTGTTTTTT.

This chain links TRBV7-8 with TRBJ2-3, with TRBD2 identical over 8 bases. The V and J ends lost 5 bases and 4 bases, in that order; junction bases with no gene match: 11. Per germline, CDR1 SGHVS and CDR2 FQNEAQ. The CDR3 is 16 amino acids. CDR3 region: CASSSQVAGSPDTQYF. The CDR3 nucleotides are TGTGCCAGCAGCAGCCAGGTAGCGGGATCTCCAGATACGCAGTATTTT.

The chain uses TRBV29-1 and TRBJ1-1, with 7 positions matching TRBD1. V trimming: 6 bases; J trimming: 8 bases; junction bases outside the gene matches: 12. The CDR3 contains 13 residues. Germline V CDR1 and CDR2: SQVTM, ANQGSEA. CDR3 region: CSVPTRRGQEAFF. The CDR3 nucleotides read TGCAGCGTCCCCACCAGGAGGGGACAGGAAGCTTTCTTT.

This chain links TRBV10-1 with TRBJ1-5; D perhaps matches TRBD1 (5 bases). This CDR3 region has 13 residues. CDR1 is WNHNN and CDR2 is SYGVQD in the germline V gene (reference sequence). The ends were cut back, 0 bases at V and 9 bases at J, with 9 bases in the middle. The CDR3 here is CASSESRGVPQHF. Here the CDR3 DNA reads TGCGCCAGCAGTGAGTCGCGGGGGGTGCCCCAGCATTTT.

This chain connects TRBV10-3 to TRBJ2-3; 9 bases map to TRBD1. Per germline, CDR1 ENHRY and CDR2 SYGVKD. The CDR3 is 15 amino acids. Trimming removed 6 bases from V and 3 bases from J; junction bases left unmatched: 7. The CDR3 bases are TGTGCCATCAGGGCGGGACAGGGTGAGACAGATACGCAGTATTTT. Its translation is CAIRAGQGETDTQYF.

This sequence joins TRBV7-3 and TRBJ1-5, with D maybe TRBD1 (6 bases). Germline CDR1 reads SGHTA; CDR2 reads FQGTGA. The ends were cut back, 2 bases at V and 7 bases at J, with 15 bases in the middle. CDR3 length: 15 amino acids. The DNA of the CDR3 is TGTGCCAGCAGCTTATTTGCAGGGGCTGGACAGCCCCAGCATTTT. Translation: CASSLFAGAGQPQHF.

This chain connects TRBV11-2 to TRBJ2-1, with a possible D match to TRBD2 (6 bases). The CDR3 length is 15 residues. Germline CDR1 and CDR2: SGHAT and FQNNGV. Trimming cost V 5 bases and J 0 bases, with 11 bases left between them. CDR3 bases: TGTGCCAGCAGCCCACCGGGACTCTCCTACAATGAGCAGTTCTTC. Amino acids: CASSPPGLSYNEQFF.

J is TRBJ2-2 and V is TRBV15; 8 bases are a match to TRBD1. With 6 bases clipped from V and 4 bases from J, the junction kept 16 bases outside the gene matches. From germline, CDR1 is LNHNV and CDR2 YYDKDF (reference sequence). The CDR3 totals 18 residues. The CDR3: CATSGAPGQGLGTGELFF. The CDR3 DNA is TGTGCCACCAGTGGAGCGCCAGGACAGGGACTTGGCACCGGGGAGCTGTTTTTT.

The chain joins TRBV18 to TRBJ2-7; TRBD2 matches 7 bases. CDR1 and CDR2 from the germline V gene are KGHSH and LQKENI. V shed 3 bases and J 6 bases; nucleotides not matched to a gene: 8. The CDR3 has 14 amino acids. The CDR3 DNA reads TGTGCCAGCTCACCCCCCTGGGAGGGCGGCGAGCAGTACTTC. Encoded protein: CASSPPWEGGEQYF.

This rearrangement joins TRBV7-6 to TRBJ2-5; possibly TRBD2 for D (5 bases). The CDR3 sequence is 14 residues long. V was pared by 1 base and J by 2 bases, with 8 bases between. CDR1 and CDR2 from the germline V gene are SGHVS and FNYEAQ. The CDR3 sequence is CASSLDLAQETQYF. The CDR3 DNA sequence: TGTGCCAGCAGCTTAGATTTAGCGCAAGAGACCCAGTACTTC.

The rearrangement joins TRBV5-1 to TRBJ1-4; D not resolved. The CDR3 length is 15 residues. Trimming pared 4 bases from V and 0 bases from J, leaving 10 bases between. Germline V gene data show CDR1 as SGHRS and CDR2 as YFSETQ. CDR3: CASSPEGATNEKLFF. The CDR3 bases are TGCGCCAGCAGCCCGGAGGGTGCAACTAATGAAAAACTGTTTTTT.

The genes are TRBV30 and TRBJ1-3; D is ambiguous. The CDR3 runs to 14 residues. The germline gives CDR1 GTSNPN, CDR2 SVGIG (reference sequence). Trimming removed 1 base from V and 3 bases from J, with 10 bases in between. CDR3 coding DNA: TGTGCCTGGAGTGCTGGTTTCGGTGGAAACACCATATATTTT. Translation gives CAWSAGFGGNTIYF.

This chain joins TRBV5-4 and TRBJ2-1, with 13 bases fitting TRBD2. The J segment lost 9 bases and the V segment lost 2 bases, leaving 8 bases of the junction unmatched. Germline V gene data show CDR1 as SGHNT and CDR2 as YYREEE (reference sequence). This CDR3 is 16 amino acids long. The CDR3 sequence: CASSFTSGRGGGEQFF. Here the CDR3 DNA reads TGTGCCAGCAGCTTCACTAGCGGGAGGGGAGGGGGTGAGCAGTTCTTC.

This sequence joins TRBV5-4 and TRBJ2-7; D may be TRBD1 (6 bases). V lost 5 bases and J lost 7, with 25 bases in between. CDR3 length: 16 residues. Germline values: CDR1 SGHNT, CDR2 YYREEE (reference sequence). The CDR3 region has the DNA TGTGCCAGCAGTCCTACAGGGAGCTCCCTTCTTCTAGAGCAGTACTTC. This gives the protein CASSPTGSSLLLEQYF.

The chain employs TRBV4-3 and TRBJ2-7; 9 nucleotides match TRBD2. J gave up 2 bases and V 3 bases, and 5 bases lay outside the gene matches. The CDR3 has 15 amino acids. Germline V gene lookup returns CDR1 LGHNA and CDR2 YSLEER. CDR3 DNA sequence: TGCGCCAGCAGCCAGTTTAGCGGGGGCGCCTACGAGCAGTACTTC. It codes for CASSQFSGGAYEQYF.

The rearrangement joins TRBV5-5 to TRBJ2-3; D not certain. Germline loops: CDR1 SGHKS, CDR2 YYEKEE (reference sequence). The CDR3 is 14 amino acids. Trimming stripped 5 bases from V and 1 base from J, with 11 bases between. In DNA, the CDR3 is TGTGCCAGCAGTTATGATACAGGCACAGATACGCAGTATTTT. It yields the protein CASSYDTGTDTQYF.

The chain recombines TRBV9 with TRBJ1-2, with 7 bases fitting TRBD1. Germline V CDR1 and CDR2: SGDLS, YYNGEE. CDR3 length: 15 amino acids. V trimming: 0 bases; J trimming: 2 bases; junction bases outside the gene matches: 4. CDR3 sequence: CASSVEQGTNYGYTF. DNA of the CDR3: TGTGCCAGCAGCGTAGAACAGGGGACCAACTATGGCTACACCTTC.

For the CDR3, the DNA is TGCGCCAGCAGCCAAGTAGCCACGGAGACCCAGTACTTC. Translation gives CASSQVATETQYF. The chain carries TRBV4-1 and TRBJ2-5; D is ambiguous. Trimming removed 1 base from V and 5 bases from J, with 8 bases in between. Germline V gene sequence: CDR1 MGHRA, CDR2 YSYEKL. The CDR3 covers 13 residues.

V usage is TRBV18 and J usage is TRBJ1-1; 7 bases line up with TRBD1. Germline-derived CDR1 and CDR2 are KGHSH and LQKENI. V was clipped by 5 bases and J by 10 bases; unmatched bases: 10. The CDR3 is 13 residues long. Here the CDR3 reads CASSSTGDGGAFF. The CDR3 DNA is TGTGCCAGCTCAAGCACAGGGGACGGTGGAGCTTTCTTT. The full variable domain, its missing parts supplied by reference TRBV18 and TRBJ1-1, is NAGVMQNPRHLVRRRGQEARLRCSPMKGHSHVYWYRQLPEEGLKFMVYLQKENIIDESGMPKERFSAEFPKEGPSILRIQQVVRGDSAAYFCASSSTGDGGAFFGQGTRLTVV.

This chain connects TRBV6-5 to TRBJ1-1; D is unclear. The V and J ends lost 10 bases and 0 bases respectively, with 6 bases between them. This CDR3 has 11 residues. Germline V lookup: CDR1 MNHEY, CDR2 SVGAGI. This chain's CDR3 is CATAVNTEAFF. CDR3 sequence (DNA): TGTGCCACCGCAGTGAACACTGAAGCTTTCTTT.

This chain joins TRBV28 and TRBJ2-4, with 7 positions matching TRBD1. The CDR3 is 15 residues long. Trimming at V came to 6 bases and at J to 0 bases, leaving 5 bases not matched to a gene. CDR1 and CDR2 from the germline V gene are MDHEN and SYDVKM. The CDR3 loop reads CASSTGTAAKNIQYF. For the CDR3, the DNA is TGTGCCAGCAGCACCGGGACAGCAGCCAAAAACATTCAGTACTTC.

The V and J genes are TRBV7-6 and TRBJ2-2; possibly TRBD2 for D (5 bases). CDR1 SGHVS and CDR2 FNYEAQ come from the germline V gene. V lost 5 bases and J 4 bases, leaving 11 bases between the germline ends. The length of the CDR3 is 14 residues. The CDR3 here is CASSPMAGTGELFF. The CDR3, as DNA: TGTGCCAGCAGCCCTATGGCGGGCACCGGGGAGCTGTTTTTT.